Below are 18 T cell receptor beta chains sequenced from a single sample in a study of T cell responses to AZD1222 COVID-19 vaccine. TCRdb keeps only in-frame clones here, not all; method: immunoSEQ multiplex PCR. The table records 150,000 to 200,000 clones, approximately 89% of them present only once. The source was peripheral blood, collected on day 0 of AZD1222 vaccination. The receptor set was obtained from an adult in good health.

The chain couples TRBV4-1 to TRBJ2-1; 11 bases are shared with TRBD2. Germline CDR1 and CDR2: MGHRA and YSYEKL. CDR3 length: 17 residues. V lost 1 base and J lost 7; bases outside the gene matches: 9. The CDR3 bases are TGCGCCAGCAGCCAAGCAAGCGGGGTAGCGGGAGGGAATGAGCAGTTCTTC. Protein product: CASSQASGVAGGNEQFF.

This chain links TRBV10-1 with TRBJ1-1, with D maybe TRBD1 (6 bases). Trimming removed 3 bases at V and 1 base at J, with 30 bases between. The germline gives CDR1 WNHNN, CDR2 SYGVQD (reference sequence). This CDR3 spans 21 amino acids. The CDR3 protein is CASSDGQSYSPSILRNTEAFF. The CDR3 DNA follows: TGCGCCAGCAGTGACGGACAGTCATATTCCCCGTCGATCCTTCGGAACACTGAAGCTTTCTTT.

The gene calls are TRBV5-1 and TRBJ1-5; no definite D call. The CDR3 has 18 amino acids. Germline V CDR1 and CDR2: SGHRS, YFSETQ. With 0 bases removed from V and 12 bases from J, the gap between germline ends came to 28 bases. CDR3 DNA sequence: TGCGCCAGCAGCTTGGTTTGGCGACAAGGACGCCAATTAGGAGACCAGCATTTT. It is translated as CASSLVWRQGRQLGDQHF. Filled out from reference TRBV5-1 and TRBJ1-5, the complete variable domain reads KAGVTQTPRYLIKTRGQQVTLSCSPISGHRSVSWYQQTPGQGLQFLFEYFSETQRNKGNFPGRFSGRQFSNSRSEMNVSTLELGDSALYLCASSLVWRQGRQLGDQHFGDGTRLSIL.

The V and J genes are TRBV7-3 and TRBJ2-1, with TRBD2 identical over 12 bases. Germline-derived CDR1 and CDR2 are SGHTA and FQGTGA. The CDR3 is 16 amino acids. Trimming took 2 bases from V and 8 from J; bases not matched to a gene: 7. As DNA, the CDR3 is TGTGCCAGCAGCTTACCCCTAGCGGGAGGGCCCCATGAGCAGTTCTTC. Protein product: CASSLPLAGGPHEQFF.

This sequence joins TRBV5-1 and TRBJ2-5; 7 bases line up with TRBD2. This CDR3 has 14 amino acids. Trimming took 4 bases from V and 2 from J; bases not matched to a gene: 5. The germline V gene has CDR1 SGHRS and CDR2 YFSETQ. The DNA of the CDR3 is TGCGCCAGCAGCGGGGGGACTACGCAAGAGACCCAGTACTTC. It translates to CASSGGTTQETQYF.

The rearrangement links TRBV7-9 to TRBJ2-1; D call uncertain. The CDR3 is 12 residues long. CDR1 is SEHNR, CDR2 FQNEAQ, per germline (reference sequence). V was cut by 5 bases and J by 6 bases, with 8 bases left in between. For the CDR3, the DNA is TGTGCCAGCAGCCCCACGGTCAATGAGCAGTTCTTC. Amino acid sequence: CASSPTVNEQFF.

The chain carries TRBV10-2 and TRBJ1-5; the D is unclear. The CDR3 sequence is 14 residues long. The V gene lost 6 bases and the J gene lost 3 bases, with 12 bases spanning the gap. Looked up from germline, CDR1 is WSHSY and CDR2 is SAAADI. CDR3 loop: CASRMGGLNQPQHF. DNA of the CDR3: TGCGCCAGCAGAATGGGAGGGCTCAATCAGCCCCAGCATTTT.

The chain uses TRBV28 and TRBJ2-7; D uncertain. Trimming removed 2 bases at V and 0 bases at J, with 20 bases between. Germline V CDR1 and CDR2: MDHEN, SYDVKM. This CDR3 region has 18 residues. CDR3 DNA: TGTGCCAGCAGTTTAAGGCTAAGCCAGACTCGAAACTCCTACGAGCAGTACTTC. Protein product: CASSLRLSQTRNSYEQYF.

The chain recombines TRBV30 with TRBJ2-1; TRBD2 aligns across 8 bases. The CDR3 totals 14 residues. CDR1 and CDR2 (germline): GTSNPN, SVGIG (reference sequence). V trimming: 3 bases; J trimming: 9 bases; junction bases outside the gene matches: 10. CDR3 loop: CAWRKAGVYGEQFF. In nucleotides, the CDR3 is TGTGCCTGGAGAAAAGCGGGAGTGTATGGTGAGCAGTTCTTC.

This chain uses TRBV14 with TRBJ1-2, with unresolved D. This CDR3 has 13 residues. V was cut by 6 bases and J by 3 bases, with 11 bases left in between. Per germline, CDR1 SGHDN and CDR2 FVKESK. This CDR3 reads CASRDYGDYGYTF. DNA of the CDR3: TGTGCCAGCAGGGACTATGGGGACTATGGCTACACCTTC.

This rearrangement joins TRBV7-6 to TRBJ1-1; a weak D match, TRBD1 (6 bases). Germline loops: CDR1 SGHVS, CDR2 FNYEAQ. The length of the CDR3 is 18 residues. With 0 bases removed from V and 5 bases from J, the gap between germline ends came to 22 bases. The CDR3 reads CASSLAPGGPLSGTEAFF. CDR3 sequence (DNA): TGTGCCAGCAGCTTAGCTCCCGGGGGCCCTTTATCGGGAACTGAAGCTTTCTTT.

The chain couples TRBV28 to TRBJ1-4; D not certain. CDR1 and CDR2 (germline): MDHEN, SYDVKM. This CDR3 region has 13 residues. V lost 5 bases, J lost 2 bases, and 6 bases lay in between. The CDR3 spells CASSPATNEKLFF. Here the CDR3 DNA reads TGTGCCAGCAGTCCCGCGACTAATGAAAAACTGTTTTTT.

The chain uses TRBV9 and TRBJ1-4; 9 positions match TRBD1. With V trimmed by 2 bases and J by 6 bases, 5 bases remained unmatched. The CDR3 has 15 residues. CDR1 is SGDLS and CDR2 is YYNGEE in the germline V gene. CDR3 residues: CASSVQDRGDEKLFF. In DNA, the CDR3 is TGTGCCAGCAGCGTTCAGGACAGGGGAGATGAAAAACTGTTTTTT.

This clone was seen once. The rearrangement uses TRBV6-4 and TRBJ2-2, with D possibly being TRBD1 or TRBD2 (5 bases each). Looked up from germline, CDR1 is MRHNA and CDR2 is SNTAGT. This CDR3 contains 15 residues. Deletions cut 0 bases from V and 5 bases from J, with 10 bases between. CDR3 loop: CASSDSGVGTGELFF. For the CDR3, the DNA is TGTGCCAGCAGTGACTCGGGGGTTGGAACCGGGGAGCTGTTTTTT.

The rearrangement uses TRBV19 and TRBJ1-4; maybe TRBD1 (6 bases). CDR1 LNHDA and CDR2 SQIVND come from the germline V gene (reference sequence). CDR3 length: 15 amino acids. V was clipped by 3 bases and J by 3 bases, with 11 bases between them. Written as DNA, the CDR3 is TGTGCCAGTAGTATTGGGGCAGGGGCTAATGAAAAACTGTTTTTT. This sequence encodes CASSIGAGANEKLFF.

This chain joins TRBV11-3 and TRBJ2-1, with D perhaps being TRBD1 or TRBD2 (5 bases each). CDR1 is SGHNT and CDR2 is YENEEA in the germline V gene. Trimming removed 5 bases from V and 3 bases from J, with 14 bases in between. The CDR3 extends over 15 amino acids. The CDR3 DNA reads as TGTGCCAGCAGCCTTGGGACGAAAGACTACAATGAGCAGTTCTTC. Protein: CASSLGTKDYNEQFF.

The chain joins TRBV11-2 to TRBJ2-1; 10 bases map to TRBD2. The junction had 7 bases not matched to a gene; V was cut back by 5 bases and J by 6 bases. This CDR3 is 15 amino acids long. Germline values: CDR1 SGHAT, CDR2 FQNNGV. CDR3 loop: CASSPILAGLNEQFF. CDR3 in DNA: TGTGCCAGCAGCCCCATACTAGCGGGACTCAATGAGCAGTTCTTC.

V and J are TRBV28 and TRBJ2-7; no definite D call. V gave up 7 bases and J gave up 6 bases, with 10 bases separating them. Per germline, CDR1 MDHEN and CDR2 SYDVKM. This CDR3 is 11 amino acids long. The CDR3 here is CASKAPREQYF. The CDR3 DNA follows: TGTGCCAGCAAGGCACCCCGCGAGCAGTACTTC.